Sequencing of this T cell receptor beta chain was carried out in a study of post-analysis software for immune sequencing data. In the study overall: Secondary progressive, relapsing-remitting and progressive-relapsing multiple sclerosis were among the included disease courses. Study conclusions and caveats: The F measure placed samples prepared in the same batch into strongly shared clusters. Multiple sclerosis was associated with a significant reduction in normalized Chao1 diversity relative to controls. Roughly 5 TRBV segments were significantly more frequent in patients than in controls. TRBV5-6, TRBV5-1 and TRBV20-1 were among these segments.

Regarding this clonotype: Its specificity is not known.

Trimming pared 6 bases from V and 3 bases from J, leaving 11 bases between. The CDR3 has 12 amino acids. Germline CDR1 reads SQVTM; CDR2 reads ANQGSEA. Presence of unique molecular identifiers characterized the TCR beta cDNA libraries. T cells numbering roughly 1 to 10 million yielded roughly 0.5 million cDNA molecules. One entry per CDR3 protein, called by TCRdb with MiXCR from the PCR reads. This table holds about 500,000 distinct CDR3 sequences, approximately 46% found once. The TCR sequence derives from a girl between 10 and 17 years old with multiple sclerosis. The chain has TRBV29-1 and TRBJ2-5; D is unclear. The source material was blood. In DNA, the CDR3 is TGCAGCGTCCTGGCCGGAGAAGAGACCCAGTACTTC. It specifies CSVLAGEETQYF.